The entry that follows covers one TCR beta chain sequence. This specimen belongs to a study of blood T cell repertoires in COVID-19. The age range of participants was 18 to 89 years, with residence in about two dozen US areas. Trimming pared 5 bases from V and 7 bases from J, leaving 11 bases between. Germline CDR1 SNHLY, CDR2 FYNNEI. The CDR3 is made up of 13 amino acids. Profiled with immunoSEQ multiplex PCR; TCRdb holds only in-frame clones, not every one. The sample carries some 260,000 clones, 80% to 95% recorded once. V is TRBV2 and J is TRBJ1-4; D remains ambiguous. The TCR comes from a woman aged 18-29 years who had recovered from COVID-19. The sequenced sample consisted of PBMCs or T cells enriched from blood (not recorded which). CDR3 loop: CASSLGAGEKLFF. CDR3 in DNA: TGTGCCAGCAGTCTGGGAGCGGGTGAAAAACTGTTTTTT.